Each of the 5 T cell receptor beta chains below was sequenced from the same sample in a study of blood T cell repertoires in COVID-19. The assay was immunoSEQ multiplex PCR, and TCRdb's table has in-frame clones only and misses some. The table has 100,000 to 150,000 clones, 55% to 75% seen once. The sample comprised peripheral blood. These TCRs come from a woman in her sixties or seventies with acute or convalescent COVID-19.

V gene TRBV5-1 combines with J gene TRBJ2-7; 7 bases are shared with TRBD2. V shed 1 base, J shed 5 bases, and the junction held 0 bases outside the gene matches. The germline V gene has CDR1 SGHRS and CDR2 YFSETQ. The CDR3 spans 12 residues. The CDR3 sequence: CASSLRGDEQYF. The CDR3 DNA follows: TGCGCCAGCAGCTTGCGGGGGGACGAGCAGTACTTC. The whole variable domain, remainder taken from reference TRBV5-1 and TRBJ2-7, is KAGVTQTPRYLIKTRGQQVTLSCSPISGHRSVSWYQQTPGQGLQFLFEYFSETQRNKGNFPGRFSGRQFSNSRSEMNVSTLELGDSALYLCASSLRGDEQYFGPGTRLTVT.

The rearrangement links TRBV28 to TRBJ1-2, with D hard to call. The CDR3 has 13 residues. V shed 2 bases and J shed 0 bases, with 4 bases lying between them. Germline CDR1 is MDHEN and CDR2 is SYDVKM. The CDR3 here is CASSLTANYGYTF. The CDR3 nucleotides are TGTGCCAGCAGTTTAACAGCTAACTATGGCTACACCTTC.

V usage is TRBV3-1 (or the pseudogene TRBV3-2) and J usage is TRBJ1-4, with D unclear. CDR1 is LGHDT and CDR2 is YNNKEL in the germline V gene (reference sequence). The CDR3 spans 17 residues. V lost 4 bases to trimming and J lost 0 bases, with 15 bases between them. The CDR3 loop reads CASSRSSQVATNEKLFF. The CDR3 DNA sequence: TGTGCCAGCAGCCGCTCCTCCCAGGTTGCAACTAATGAAAAACTGTTTTTT.

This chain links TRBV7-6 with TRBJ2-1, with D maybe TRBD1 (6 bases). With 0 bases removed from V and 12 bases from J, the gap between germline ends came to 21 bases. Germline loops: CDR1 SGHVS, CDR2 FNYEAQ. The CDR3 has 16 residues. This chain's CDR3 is CASSLAGGPGIAWQFF. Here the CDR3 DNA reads TGTGCCAGCAGCTTAGCTGGGGGCCCTGGGATCGCCTGGCAGTTCTTC.

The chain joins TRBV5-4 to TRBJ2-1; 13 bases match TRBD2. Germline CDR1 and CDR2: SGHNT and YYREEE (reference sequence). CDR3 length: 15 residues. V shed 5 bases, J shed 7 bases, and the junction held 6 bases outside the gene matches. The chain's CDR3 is CASRPTSGRWNEQFF. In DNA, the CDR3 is TGTGCCAGCAGGCCGACTAGCGGGAGGTGGAATGAGCAGTTCTTC.